These T cell receptor beta chains were read from a single sample in a study of blood T cell repertoires in COVID-19. Libraries were prepared by immunoSEQ multiplex PCR; TCRdb keeps only in-frame clonotypes and omits some of them. The repertoire includes over 75,000 clones, around 80% of them detected once, and roughly a third sits in the top ten. Sequencing input: peripheral blood. Every receptor here comes from an elderly woman with active or convalescent COVID-19. CDR3s leave out the opening cysteine and the closing phenylalanine or tryptophan.

v_gene,j_gene,CDR3aa
TRBV7-3,TRBJ2-1,ASSLRGASGRGAHNEQF
TRBV18,TRBJ1-2,ASSTANYGYT
TRBV19,TRBJ1-2,ASSIAGTAYGYT
TRBV15,TRBJ2-7,ATSRDYRKTGQY
TRBV5-1,TRBJ1-3,ASSPGTANSGNTIY
TRBV9,TRBJ2-3,ASSVVGGGRDTQY
TRBV7-2,TRBJ1-2,ASSLAIGGRGPNYGYT
TRBV5-4,TRBJ1-4,ASSEQGMGEKLF
TRBV3-1/TRBV3-2,TRBJ2-1,ASSQRSSGSNPEQF
TRBV19,TRBJ1-2,ASSVTGGSEGYT
TRBV5-5,TRBJ2-7,ASSYSGTNSYEQY
TRBV18,TRBJ2-3,ASSPPTHTDTQY
TRBV7-8,TRBJ2-3,ASSLVTGGTDTQY
TRBV2,TRBJ1-3,ASSPTGYSGNTIY
TRBV5-4,TRBJ2-3,ASSLASYSSTDTQY
TRBV30,TRBJ2-1,AWRARQVRGNEQF
TRBV28,TRBJ1-1,ASKGTGSFMNTEAF
TRBV11-3,TRBJ2-5,ASSYGARETQY
TRBV28,TRBJ2-6,ASSLGGGLAGTGANVLT
TRBV5-6,TRBJ2-1,ASGPRLAGGPSEQF
TRBV19,TRBJ1-6,ASSEGQGHSPLH
TRBV12-3/TRBV12-4,TRBJ2-1,ASRTVLYNEQF
TRBV5-1,TRBJ1-2,ASSLVAGGYT
TRBV28,TRBJ1-2,ASRLTGGAYGYT
TRBV15,TRBJ1-5,ATSSGVLNQPQH
TRBV7-3,TRBJ2-6,ASSLTGGASGANVLT
TRBV7-8,TRBJ2-7,ASSIAGTGTYEQY
TRBV7-9,TRBJ1-2,ASSFGDRVHYGYT
TRBV10-3,TRBJ1-1,AISEFSGGAF
TRBV12-5,TRBJ2-3,ASVIHEGGRTDTQY
TRBV2,TRBJ2-7,ASRVGTDYEQY
TRBV5-4,TRBJ2-5,ASSLDRGFGETQY
TRBV9,TRBJ2-3,ASSVAGRLFTDTQY
TRBV5-8,TRBJ1-4,ASSSAPGLTRETNEKLF
TRBV11-2,TRBJ1-2,ASSPQRSGYGYT
TRBV5-5,TRBJ2-3,ASSPGTSGVADTQY
TRBV7-6,TRBJ2-5,ASSLAPWASGTTRQETQY
TRBV19,TRBJ2-1,ASRDGGRVTVEQF
TRBV28,TRBJ1-5,ASRGASQPQH
TRBV30,TRBJ1-2,AWIRGENYGYT
TRBV3-1/TRBV3-2,TRBJ1-1,ASSRDRVAAAF
TRBV20-1,TRBJ1-1,SASGQGAGTEAF
TRBV18,TRBJ2-5,ASSPRQGAETQY
TRBV10-3,TRBJ2-1,AIRGTSGGRDNEQF
TRBV5-6,TRBJ1-1,ASSTGTHNTEAF
TRBV28,TRBJ2-1,ASSTSGGAGNEQF
TRBV29-1,TRBJ2-7,SVEGRTGTGGRYEQY
TRBV6-2/TRBV6-3,TRBJ2-2,ASSLSGVNTGELF
TRBV5-1,TRBJ1-1,ASSRDREAF